The 17 T cell receptor beta chains in this list originate from one sample, sequenced in a study of breast tumors, draining lymph nodes, adjacent tissues. One entry per CDR3 protein, called by TCRdb with MiXCR from the multiplex PCR reads. The sample lists roughly 80,000 distinct CDR3 sequences; roughly 20% were seen once. Axillary draining lymph nodes of breast cancer patients supplied the node samples. Material: axillary lymph node tissue. Every receptor here comes from a female donor with breast cancer. Some clones in this sample may be carry-over from other donors' samples.

Worth noting for this clonotype: This sequence may be a read error, since a much larger clone differs from it by one base. The chain couples TRBV20-1 to TRBJ2-3; the D gene is possibly TRBD1 (5 bases). Gene TRBJ1-5 matches the end of the DNA better, so the J call may be wrong. The CDR3 is made up of 13 amino acids. Germline CDR1 reads DFQATT; CDR2 reads SNEGSKA (reference sequence). The CDR3 protein is CSARQGRPDTQHF. CDR3 coding DNA: TGCAGTGCTAGACAGGGACGGCCAGATACGCAGCATTTT.

This clonotype was recorded at least ten times. The chain recombines TRBV19 with TRBJ2-2, with D unclear. Per the germline V gene, CDR1 is LNHDA and CDR2 is SQIVND (reference sequence). There are 14 residues in the CDR3. The ends were cut back, 5 bases at V and 5 bases at J, with 12 bases in the middle. The CDR3, as DNA: TGTGCCAGTAGTCCTAACGGCCCAACCGGGGAGCTGTTTTTT. As protein: CASSPNGPTGELFF.

This clonotype was observed a single time. Possible read error: a much larger clone is one base away. The conserved phenylalanine or tryptophan normally closing the CDR3 is absent here, so this likely arose from a read error. This rearrangement joins TRBV5-4 to TRBJ2-1; D ambiguous. The V end lost 4 bases, the J end lost 5 bases, and 13 bases lay between the germline ends. The CDR3 covers 14 residues. The germline V gene encodes CDR1 SGHNT and CDR2 YYREEE (reference sequence). CDR3 in amino acids: CASSPDPGNNEQFL. The CDR3 DNA reads TGTGCCAGCAGCCCGGACCCGGGTAACAATGAGCAGTTCCTC.

As for this clonotype: This clone may be a read error of a much larger clone one base away. The chain has TRBV19 and TRBJ1-5, with no clear D. This CDR3 comprises 13 residues. Germline CDR1 is LNHDA and CDR2 is SQIVND (reference sequence). The germline V and J ends were trimmed by 8 bases and 11 bases, with 19 bases remaining between them. The CDR3 reads CASGTSVVGAQHF. CDR3 nucleotides: TGTGCCAGTGGAACCTCCGTAGTAGGAGCCCAGCATTTT.

In its sample, this clonotype was seen many times. V usage is TRBV3-1 and J usage is TRBJ2-1; D gene uncertain. The CDR3 has 11 residues. Germline V lookup: CDR1 LGHDT, CDR2 YNNKEL (reference sequence). Deletions cut 0 bases from V and 9 bases from J, with 3 bases between. The CDR3 DNA reads as TGTGCCAGCAGCCAAGAACGTGAGCAGTTCTTC. Protein sequence: CASSQEREQFF.

This clonotype came up many times. V gene TRBV6-1 combines with J gene TRBJ2-1; D is uncertain. V lost 6 bases to trimming and J lost 16 bases, with 13 bases between them. CDR1 and CDR2 (germline): MNHNS, SASEGT. This CDR3 comprises 10 residues. CDR3 DNA sequence: TGTGCCAGCAGAGTCAACTCGCTATTCTTC. This translates into CASRVNSLFF.

This clonotype has ten or more counts. The chain combines TRBV7-6 with TRBJ2-6; D uncertain. Deletions cut 0 bases from V and 2 bases from J, with 8 bases between. The germline gives CDR1 SGHVS, CDR2 FNYEAQ. The CDR3 consists of 16 residues. The CDR3 reads CASSLARSAGANVLTF. DNA of the CDR3: TGTGCCAGCAGCTTAGCGCGCTCAGCTGGGGCCAACGTCCTGACTTTC.

This clonotype was picked up a small number of times. A much larger clone lies one base from this, so it may be a read error. The V and J genes are TRBV6-2 or TRBV6-3 and TRBJ2-7; 8 bases line up with TRBD2. Germline CDR1 is MNHEY and CDR2 is SVGEGT. The CDR3 is 13 residues long. CDR3 nucleotides: TGTGCCAGCGTCGGGAGGGTTTCCTACGGGCAGTACTTC. This gives the protein CASVGRVSYGQYF.

This clonotype was detected a few times. This clone may be a read error of a much larger clone one base away. J is TRBJ2-2 and V is TRBV2; D is perhaps TRBD2 (7 bases). Germline CDR1 SNHLY, CDR2 FYNNEI. This CDR3 spans 16 amino acids. CDR3 bases: TGTGCCAGCAGTGAAAGGAGGACAGTCCTAAGCGGGGAGCCGTTTTTT. Translation: CASSERRTVLSGEPFF.

This clonotype appeared many times. The chain combines TRBV15 with TRBJ1-2; TRBD1 matches 9 bases. Germline V lookup: CDR1 LNHNV, CDR2 YYDKDF (reference sequence). The CDR3 is 15 amino acids. V shed 1 base and J 4 bases; nucleotides not matched to a gene: 4. In nucleotides, the CDR3 is TGTGCCACCAGCAGAGGCCGGGACAGGGCCTATGGCTACACCTTC. Translation: CATSRGRDRAYGYTF.

This clonotype was counted many times. V is TRBV11-3 and J is TRBJ2-1; D call uncertain. From germline, CDR1 is SGHNT and CDR2 YENEEA. The CDR3 has 14 amino acids. Trimming cost V 4 bases and J 3 bases, with 10 bases left between them. CDR3: CASSSDSRYNEQFF. The CDR3 nucleotides read TGTGCCAGCAGCTCAGACTCCCGCTACAATGAGCAGTTCTTC. Complete variable domain (other parts from reference TRBV11-3 and TRBJ2-1): EAGVVQSPRYKIIEKKQPVAFWCNPISGHNTLYWYLQNLGQGPELLIRYENEEAVDDSQLPKDRFSAERLKGVDSTLKIQPAELGDSAVYLCASSSDSRYNEQFFGPGTRLTVL.

This clonotype was recorded many times. The CDR3 sequence: CASSLGGTGWSGNTIYF. CDR3 sequence (DNA): TGTGCCAGCAGCTTAGGCGGGACAGGGTGGTCTGGAAACACCATATATTTT. V and J are TRBV11-2 and TRBJ1-3; 9 bases align to TRBD1. Trimming at V came to 1 base and at J to 1 base, leaving 5 bases not matched to a gene. The germline gives CDR1 SGHAT, CDR2 FQNNGV. CDR3 length: 17 amino acids.

Many counts were recorded for this clonotype. The rearrangement links TRBV12-3 or TRBV12-4 to TRBJ2-7; D not resolved. V lost 4 bases to trimming and J lost 2 bases, with 12 bases between them. CDR3 length equals 14 residues. CDR3 nucleotides: TGTGCCAGCAGTTGGGGTAACCGGCCCTACGAGCAGTACTTC. Residues: CASSWGNRPYEQYF.

This clonotype was found many times. The gene calls are TRBV11-3 and TRBJ2-1; TRBD2 agrees at 14 bases. Looked up from germline, CDR1 is SGHNT and CDR2 is YENEEA. This CDR3 is 17 amino acids long. V was clipped by 5 bases and J by 3 bases; unmatched bases: 6. Written as DNA, the CDR3 is TGTGCCAGCAGCCCCCGGGGACTAGCGGGGGACTACAATGAGCAGTTCTTC. Protein: CASSPRGLAGDYNEQFF.

This clonotype was seen many times. The chain couples TRBV19 to TRBJ1-5; D uncertain. Trimming took off 1 base at V and 0 bases at J, with 7 bases between the two ends. CDR3 length equals 15 residues. Germline CDR1 reads LNHDA; CDR2 reads SQIVND (reference sequence). DNA for the CDR3: TGTGCCAGTAGTATAGCAGCATATAGCAATCAGCCCCAGCATTTT. It specifies CASSIAAYSNQPQHF.

This clonotype was picked up many times. The rearrangement joins TRBV7-3 to TRBJ2-7; D possibly corresponds to TRBD2 (5 bases). V gave up 6 bases and J gave up 2 bases, with 14 bases separating them. The CDR3 length is 14 residues. Germline values: CDR1 SGHTA, CDR2 FQGTGA. This chain's CDR3 is CASRPTRKAYEQYF. As DNA, the CDR3 is TGTGCCAGCAGACCTACTAGAAAGGCCTACGAGCAGTACTTC.

There are many counts of this clonotype. The V and J genes are TRBV15 and TRBJ2-7; 10 nucleotides line up with TRBD1. The V segment lost 6 bases and the J segment 4 bases; nucleotides outside the gene matches: 9. The V gene's germline CDR1 is LNHNV and CDR2 YYDKDF (reference sequence). The CDR3 has 15 amino acids. The CDR3 is CATSGGDRGPYEQYF. The CDR3 coding sequence is TGTGCCACCAGTGGGGGGGACAGGGGTCCGTACGAGCAGTACTTC.